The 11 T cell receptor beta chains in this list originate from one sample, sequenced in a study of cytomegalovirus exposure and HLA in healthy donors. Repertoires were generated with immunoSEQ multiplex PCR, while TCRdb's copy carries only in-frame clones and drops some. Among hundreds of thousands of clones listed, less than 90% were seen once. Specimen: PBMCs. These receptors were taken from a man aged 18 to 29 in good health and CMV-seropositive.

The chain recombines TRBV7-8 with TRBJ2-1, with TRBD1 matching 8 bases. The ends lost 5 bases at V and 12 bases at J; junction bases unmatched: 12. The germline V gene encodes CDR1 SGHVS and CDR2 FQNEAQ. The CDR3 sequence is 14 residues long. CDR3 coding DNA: TGTGCCAGCAGCCCACGACAGGGGCCCATTGGGCAGTTCTTC. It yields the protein CASSPRQGPIGQFF.

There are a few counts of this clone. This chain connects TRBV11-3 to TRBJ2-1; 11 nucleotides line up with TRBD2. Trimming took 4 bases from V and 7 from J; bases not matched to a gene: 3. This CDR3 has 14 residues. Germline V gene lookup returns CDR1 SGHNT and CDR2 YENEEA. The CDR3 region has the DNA TGTGCCAGCAGCTCGGGACTAGCGGCGAATGAGCAGTTCTTC. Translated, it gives CASSSGLAANEQFF. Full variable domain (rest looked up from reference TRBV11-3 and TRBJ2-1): EAGVVQSPRYKIIEKKQPVAFWCNPISGHNTLYWYLQNLGQGPELLIRYENEEAVDDSQLPKDRFSAERLKGVDSTLKIQPAELGDSAVYLCASSSGLAANEQFFGPGTRLTVL.

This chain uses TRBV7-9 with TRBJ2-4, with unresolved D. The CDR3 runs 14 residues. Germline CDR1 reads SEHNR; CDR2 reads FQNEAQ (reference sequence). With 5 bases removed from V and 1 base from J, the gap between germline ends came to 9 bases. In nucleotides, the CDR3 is TGTGCCAGCAGCCTTAGTGTCGCCAAAAACATTCAGTACTTC. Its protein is CASSLSVAKNIQYF.

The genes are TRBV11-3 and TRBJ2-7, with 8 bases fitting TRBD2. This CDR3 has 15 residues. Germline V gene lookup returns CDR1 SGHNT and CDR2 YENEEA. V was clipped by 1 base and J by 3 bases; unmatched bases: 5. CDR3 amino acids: CASSLVLAEHYEQYF. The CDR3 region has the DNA TGTGCCAGCAGCTTAGTACTAGCGGAGCACTACGAGCAGTACTTC.

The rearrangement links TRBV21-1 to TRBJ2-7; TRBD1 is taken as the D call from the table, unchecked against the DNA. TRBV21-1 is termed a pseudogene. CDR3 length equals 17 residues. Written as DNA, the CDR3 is TGTGCCAGCAGCAAAGGATCACAGGGTGGCTTCTCCTACGAGCAGTACTTC. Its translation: CASSKGSQGGFSYEQYF.

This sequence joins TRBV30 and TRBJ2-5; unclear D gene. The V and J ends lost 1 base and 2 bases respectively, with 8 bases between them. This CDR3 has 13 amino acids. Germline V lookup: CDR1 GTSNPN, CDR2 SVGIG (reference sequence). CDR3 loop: CAWSAQLQETQYF. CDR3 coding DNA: TGTGCCTGGAGTGCCCAGCTGCAAGAGACCCAGTACTTC. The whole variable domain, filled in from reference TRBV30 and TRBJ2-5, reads SQTIHQWPATLVQPVGSPLSLECTVEGTSNPNLYWYRQAAGRGLQLLFYSVGIGQISSEVPQNLSASRPQDRQFILSSKKLLLSDSGFYLCAWSAQLQETQYFGPGTRLLVL.

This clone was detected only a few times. CDR3 in amino acids: CASSRTDYGYTF. The CDR3 nucleotides are TGTGCCAGCAGCCGGACAGACTATGGCTACACCTTC. The gene calls are TRBV9 and TRBJ1-2; D perhaps matches TRBD1 (6 bases). Per germline, CDR1 SGDLS and CDR2 YYNGEE. The CDR3 spans 12 residues. V was pared by 4 bases and J by 3 bases, with 7 bases between. Full variable domain (rest looked up from reference TRBV9 and TRBJ1-2): DSGVTQTPKHLITATGQRVTLRCSPRSGDLSVYWYQQSLDQGLQFLIQYYNGEERAKGNILERFSAQQFPDLHSELNLSSLELGDSALYFCASSRTDYGYTFGSGTRLTVV.

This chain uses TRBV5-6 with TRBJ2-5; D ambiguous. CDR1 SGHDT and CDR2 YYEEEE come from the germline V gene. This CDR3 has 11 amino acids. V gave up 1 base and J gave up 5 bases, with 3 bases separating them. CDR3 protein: CASSLIETQYF. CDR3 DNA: TGTGCCAGCAGCTTGATCGAGACCCAGTACTTC.

The CDR3 DNA reads as TGTGCCAGCAGTGAGGGGGGGCGATACTATGGCTACACCTTC. This gives the protein CASSEGGRYYGYTF. This chain links TRBV2 with TRBJ1-2; D possibly corresponds to TRBD1 (6 bases). This CDR3 contains 14 residues. Germline lookup yields CDR1 SNHLY and CDR2 FYNNEI. V lost 3 bases to trimming and J lost 3 bases, with 11 bases between them.

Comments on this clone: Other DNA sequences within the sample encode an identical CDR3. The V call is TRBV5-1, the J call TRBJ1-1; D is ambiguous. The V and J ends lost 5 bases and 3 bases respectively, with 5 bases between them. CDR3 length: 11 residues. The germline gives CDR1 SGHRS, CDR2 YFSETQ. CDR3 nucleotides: TGCGCCAGCAGAGCAGACACTGAAGCTTTCTTT. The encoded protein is CASRADTEAFF.

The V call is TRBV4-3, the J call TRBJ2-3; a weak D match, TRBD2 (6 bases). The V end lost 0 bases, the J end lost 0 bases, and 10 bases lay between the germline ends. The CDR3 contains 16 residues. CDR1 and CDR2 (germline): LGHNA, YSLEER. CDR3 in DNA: TGCGCCAGCAGCCAAGATCTAGCGCAAAGCACAGATACGCAGTATTTT. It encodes CASSQDLAQSTDTQYF.